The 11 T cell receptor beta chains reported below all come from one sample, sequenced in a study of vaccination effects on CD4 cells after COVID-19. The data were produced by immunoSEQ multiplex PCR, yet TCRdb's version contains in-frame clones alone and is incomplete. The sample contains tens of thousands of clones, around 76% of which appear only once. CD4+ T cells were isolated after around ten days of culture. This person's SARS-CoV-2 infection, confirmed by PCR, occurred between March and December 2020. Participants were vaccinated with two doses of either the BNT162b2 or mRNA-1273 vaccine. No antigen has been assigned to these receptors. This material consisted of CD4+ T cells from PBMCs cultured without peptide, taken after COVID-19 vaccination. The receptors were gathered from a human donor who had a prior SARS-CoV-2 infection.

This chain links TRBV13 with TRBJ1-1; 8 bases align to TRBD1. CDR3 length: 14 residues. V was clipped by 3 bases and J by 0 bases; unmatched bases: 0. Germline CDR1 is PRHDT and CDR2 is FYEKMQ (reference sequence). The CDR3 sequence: CASSLTGVNTEAFF. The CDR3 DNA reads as TGTGCCAGCAGCTTGACAGGGGTGAACACTGAAGCTTTCTTT.

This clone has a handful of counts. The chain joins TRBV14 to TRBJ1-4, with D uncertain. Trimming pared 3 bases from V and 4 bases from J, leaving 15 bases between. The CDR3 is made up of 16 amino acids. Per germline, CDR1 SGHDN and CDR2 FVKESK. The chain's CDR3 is CASSQRDFGYNEKLFF. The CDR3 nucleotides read TGTGCCAGCAGCCAGAGGGATTTCGGATATAATGAAAAACTGTTTTTT.

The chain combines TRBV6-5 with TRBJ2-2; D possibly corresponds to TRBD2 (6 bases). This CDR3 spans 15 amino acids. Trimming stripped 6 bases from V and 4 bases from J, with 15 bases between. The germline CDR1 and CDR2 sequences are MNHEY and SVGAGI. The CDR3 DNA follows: TGTGCCAGCAGCGCCCTTGGGGGAGGCACCGGGGAGCTGTTTTTT. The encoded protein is CASSALGGGTGELFF.

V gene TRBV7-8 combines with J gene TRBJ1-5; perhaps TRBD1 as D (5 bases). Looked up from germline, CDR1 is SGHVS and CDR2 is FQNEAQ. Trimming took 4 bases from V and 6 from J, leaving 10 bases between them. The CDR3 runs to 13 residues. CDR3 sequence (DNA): TGTGCCAGCAGCTCGACTGGGACTCAGCCCCAGCATTTT. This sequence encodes CASSSTGTQPQHF.

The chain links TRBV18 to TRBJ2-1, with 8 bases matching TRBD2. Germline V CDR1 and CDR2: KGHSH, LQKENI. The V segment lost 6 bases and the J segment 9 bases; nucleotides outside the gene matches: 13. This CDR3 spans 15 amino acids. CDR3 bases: TGTGCCAGCTCTAGAGCGGGAGAGTTTTCGGGTGAGCAGTTCTTC. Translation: CASSRAGEFSGEQFF.

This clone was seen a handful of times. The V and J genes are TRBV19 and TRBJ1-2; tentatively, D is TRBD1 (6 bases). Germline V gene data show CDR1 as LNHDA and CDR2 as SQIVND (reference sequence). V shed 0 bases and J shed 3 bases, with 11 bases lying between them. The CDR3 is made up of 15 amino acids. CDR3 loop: CASSIEQGSYYGYTF. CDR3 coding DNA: TGTGCCAGTAGTATAGAGCAGGGGTCGTACTATGGCTACACCTTC. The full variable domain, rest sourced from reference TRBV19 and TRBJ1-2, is DGGITQSPKYLFRKEGQNVTLSCEQNLNHDAMYWYRQDPGQGLRLIYYSQIVNDFQKGDIAEGYSVSREKKESFPLTVTSAQKNPTAFYLCASSIEQGSYYGYTFGSGTRLTVV.

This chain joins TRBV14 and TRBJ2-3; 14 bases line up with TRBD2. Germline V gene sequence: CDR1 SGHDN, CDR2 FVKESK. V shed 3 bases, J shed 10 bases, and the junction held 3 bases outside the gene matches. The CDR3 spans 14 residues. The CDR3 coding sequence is TGTGCCAGCAGCCAGACTAGCGGGAGGGCCCCGCAGTATTTT. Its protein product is CASSQTSGRAPQYF.

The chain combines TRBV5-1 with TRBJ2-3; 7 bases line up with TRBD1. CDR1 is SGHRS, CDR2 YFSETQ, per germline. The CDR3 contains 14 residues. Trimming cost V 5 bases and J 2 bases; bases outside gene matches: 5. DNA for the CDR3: TGCGCCAGCAGTTGGGACAGCCCCACAGATACGCAGTATTTT. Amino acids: CASSWDSPTDTQYF. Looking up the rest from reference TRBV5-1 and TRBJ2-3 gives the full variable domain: KAGVTQTPRYLIKTRGQQVTLSCSPISGHRSVSWYQQTPGQGLQFLFEYFSETQRNKGNFPGRFSGRQFSNSRSEMNVSTLELGDSALYLCASSWDSPTDTQYFGPGTRLTVL.

DNA for the CDR3: TGTGCCAGTACTAAGACAGGGCGACATTCACCCCTCCACTTT. Protein: CASTKTGRHSPLHF. The chain is built from TRBV19 and TRBJ1-6; 7 bases agree with TRBD1. The CDR3 extends over 14 amino acids. From germline, CDR1 is LNHDA and CDR2 SQIVND (reference sequence). V trimming: 7 bases; J trimming: 8 bases; junction bases outside the gene matches: 8.

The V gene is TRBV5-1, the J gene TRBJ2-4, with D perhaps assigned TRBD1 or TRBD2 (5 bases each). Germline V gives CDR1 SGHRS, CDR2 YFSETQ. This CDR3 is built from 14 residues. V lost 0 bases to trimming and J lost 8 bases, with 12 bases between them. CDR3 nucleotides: TGCGCCAGCAGCTTGGCCCCAGGGAGTGACATTCAGTACTTC. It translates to CASSLAPGSDIQYF.

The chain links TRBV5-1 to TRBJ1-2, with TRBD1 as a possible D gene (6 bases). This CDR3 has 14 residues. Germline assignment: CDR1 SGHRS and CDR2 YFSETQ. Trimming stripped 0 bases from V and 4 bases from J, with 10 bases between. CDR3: CASSLAQGAYGYTF. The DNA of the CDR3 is TGCGCCAGCAGCTTGGCACAGGGCGCCTATGGCTACACCTTC.